This record looks at one TCR beta chain sequence and its context. What it binds is unknown. The sample originates from a study of shared clonotypes between healthy human individuals. Execution of the assay was at deep level. The repertoire was sequenced with immunoSEQ multiplex PCR; TCRdb's copy has only in-frame clones and lacks some. The table includes approximately 2,000,000 clones, roughly 92% detected once. General study findings and limits: Among the subsets, naive ones generally showed larger estimated richness than memory ones.

The TCR comes from a man between 18 and 29 years old in good health. Some clones in this sample may be carry-over from other donors' samples. Source material: naive CD4+ T cells from PBMCs. Subset reported: CD45RA+ positively selected.

CDR3 nucleotide sequence: TGCGCCAGCAGCCGGGGGACTAGCGGCCGTGGGTTTGATACGCAGTATTTT. Protein product: CASSRGTSGRGFDTQYF. The chain is built from TRBV5-1 and TRBJ2-3; 11 bases agree with TRBD2. Germline values: CDR1 SGHRS, CDR2 YFSETQ. The CDR3 consists of 17 residues. Trimming removed 4 bases from V and 6 bases from J; junction bases left unmatched: 13.